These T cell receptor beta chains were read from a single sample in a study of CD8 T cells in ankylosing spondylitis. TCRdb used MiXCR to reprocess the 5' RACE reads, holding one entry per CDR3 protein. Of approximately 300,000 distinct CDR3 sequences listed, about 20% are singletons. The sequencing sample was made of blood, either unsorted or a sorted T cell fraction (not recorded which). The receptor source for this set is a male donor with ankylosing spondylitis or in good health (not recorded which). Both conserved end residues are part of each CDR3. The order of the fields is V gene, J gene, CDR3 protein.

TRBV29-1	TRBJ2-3	CSVAGGVGDTQYF
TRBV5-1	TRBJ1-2	CASSLGDKGSAGYTF
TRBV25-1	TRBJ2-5	CASSEGQGRETQYF
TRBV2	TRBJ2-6	CASSRDMFSGANVLTF
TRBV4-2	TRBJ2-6	CASSHQGALSGANVLTF
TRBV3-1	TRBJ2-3	CASSQDYGRGTNTQYF
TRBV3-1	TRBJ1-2	CASSQVPGGDYGYTF
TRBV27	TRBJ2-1	CASSLGETYYNEQFF
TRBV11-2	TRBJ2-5	CASSLDLQGWETQYF
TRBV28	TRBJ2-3	CASNPRVEDTQYF
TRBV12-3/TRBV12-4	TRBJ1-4	CASSRARTTNEKLFF
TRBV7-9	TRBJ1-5	CASSSRGGQRGHF
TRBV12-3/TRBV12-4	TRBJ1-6	CASTTGQPNSPLHF
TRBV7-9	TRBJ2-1	CASSLAANEQFF
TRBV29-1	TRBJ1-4	CSVGQPTNEKLFF
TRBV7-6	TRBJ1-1	CASSLSGTGEAFF
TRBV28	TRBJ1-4	CASSLVRGPTNEKLFF
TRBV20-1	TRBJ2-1	CSAGPGPREQFF